Below, 26 T cell receptor beta chains from the same sample are listed, as sequenced in a study of T cell responses to AZD1222 COVID-19 vaccine. The data were produced by immunoSEQ multiplex PCR, yet TCRdb's version contains in-frame clones alone and is incomplete. The data hold about 120,000 clones, with roughly 93% observed a single time. The material sequenced was peripheral blood, taken on day 0 of AZD1222 vaccination. These receptors were collected from an adult in good health.

The chain couples TRBV6-5 to TRBJ1-3; TRBD1 aligns across 9 bases. V was pared by 7 bases and J by 1 base, with 2 bases of the junction left unmatched. CDR1 is MNHEY, CDR2 SVGAGI, per germline. The CDR3 length is 14 residues. Written as DNA, the CDR3 is TGTGCCAGCAAACAGGGGGCGTCTGGAAACACCATATATTTT. Its protein is CASKQGASGNTIYF.

This clone occurred a few times. The J gene is TRBJ2-2, the V gene TRBV2; D unclear. The V and J ends lost 7 bases and 5 bases respectively, with 14 bases between them. CDR3 length: 14 amino acids. The V gene's germline CDR1 is SNHLY and CDR2 FYNNEI. CDR3: CASTQALGTGELFF. CDR3 nucleotides: TGTGCCAGCACCCAGGCCTTGGGGACCGGGGAGCTGTTTTTT.

The rearrangement joins TRBV12-3 or TRBV12-4 to TRBJ1-1; D is undetermined. Trimming pared 4 bases from V and 4 bases from J, leaving 7 bases between. The CDR3 loop spans 12 amino acids. The CDR3 nucleotides read TGTGCCAGCAGTTACGGCAGCACTGAAGCTTTCTTT. It codes for CASSYGSTEAFF.

The rearrangement joins TRBV7-3 to TRBJ2-3; weak D call: TRBD2 (6 bases). From germline, CDR1 is SGHTA and CDR2 FQGTGA. CDR3 length: 16 residues. V was pared by 2 bases and J by 6 bases, with 18 bases between. The CDR3 region is CASSLSGSGQWDTQYF. CDR3 DNA sequence: TGTGCCAGCAGCTTATCCGGCAGCGGGCAGTGGGATACGCAGTATTTT.

This CDR3 is CASRGGGPVPNYGYTF. Here the CDR3 DNA reads TGTGCCAGCCGTGGAGGGGGTCCAGTTCCTAACTATGGCTACACCTTC. This chain uses TRBV5-6 with TRBJ1-2, with D possibly being TRBD1 (6 bases). Germline values: CDR1 SGHDT, CDR2 YYEEEE. Between the trimmed V and J ends, which lost 7 bases and 0 bases, there was a span of 19 bases. The CDR3 length is 16 residues.

The CDR3 sequence: CASRQGTGANVLTF. DNA of the CDR3: TGTGCCAGTCGTCAGGGAACTGGGGCCAACGTCCTGACTTTC. The V gene is TRBV6-4, the J gene TRBJ2-6; TRBD1 might be the D (5 bases). The V end lost 9 bases, the J end lost 2 bases, and 11 bases lay between the germline ends. Germline V CDR1 and CDR2: MRHNA, SNTAGT. The CDR3 totals 14 residues.

This chain uses TRBV20-1 with TRBJ2-7; D call uncertain. This CDR3 is built from 11 residues. Germline CDR1 reads DFQATT; CDR2 reads SNEGSKA (reference sequence). V shed 3 bases and J shed 4 bases, with 7 bases lying between them. As DNA, the CDR3 is TGCAGTGCTAGTCTCGGATACGAGCAGTACTTC. Translating it yields CSASLGYEQYF.

V usage is TRBV18 and J usage is TRBJ2-7, with 7 nucleotides matching TRBD2. Per germline, CDR1 KGHSH and CDR2 LQKENI. This CDR3 contains 13 residues. Unmatched junction bases numbered 6, after V lost 4 bases and J lost 6 bases. CDR3 sequence (DNA): TGTGCCAGCTCACTCCAAGGGACTATCGAGCAGTACGTC. Protein product: CASSLQGTIEQYV.

The chain recombines TRBV10-3 with TRBJ1-2; 8 nucleotides line up with TRBD1. The CDR3 contains 13 residues. Germline V gives CDR1 ENHRY, CDR2 SYGVKD. J was trimmed by 6 bases and V by 5 bases; bases with no gene match: 5. In DNA form, the CDR3 reads TGTGCCATCAGTCAAACAGGGGGGCATGGCTACACCTTC. This translates into CAISQTGGHGYTF.

The chain couples TRBV3-1 (or the pseudogene TRBV3-2) to TRBJ1-4, with D possibly being TRBD1 (5 bases). V was trimmed by 3 bases and J by 7 bases, leaving 15 bases between them. The germline gives CDR1 LGHDT, CDR2 YNNKEL (reference sequence). The CDR3 spans 15 residues. This chain's CDR3 is CASSQEGRLGEKLFF. In DNA form, the CDR3 reads TGTGCCAGCAGCCAGGAGGGGCGGTTGGGTGAAAAACTGTTTTTT.

This clone occurred once. The J gene is TRBJ1-5, the V gene TRBV9; D gene ambiguous. The CDR3 runs 13 residues. Germline CDR1 is SGDLS and CDR2 is YYNGEE. V was cut by 3 bases and J by 2 bases, with 6 bases left in between. The CDR3 protein is CASSAGGNQPQHF. CDR3 nucleotides: TGTGCCAGCAGCGCGGGCGGCAATCAGCCCCAGCATTTT.

The rearrangement joins TRBV7-9 to TRBJ1-4; possible D gene TRBD1, 5 bases. The V gene's germline CDR1 is SEHNR and CDR2 FQNEAQ (reference sequence). Trimming took 5 bases from V and 12 from J, leaving 34 bases between them. This CDR3 comprises 19 residues. CDR3 sequence: CASSRDFEGWRVFEGQLFF. The CDR3 DNA is TGTGCCAGCAGCCGAGATTTCGAGGGGTGGCGTGTCTTTGAGGGGCAACTGTTTTTT.

V and J are TRBV6-4 and TRBJ1-2; no definite D call. Germline V gene lookup returns CDR1 MRHNA and CDR2 SNTAGT. The CDR3 totals 13 residues. Deletions cut 2 bases from V and 7 bases from J, with 11 bases between. In DNA form, the CDR3 reads TGTGCCAGCAGTGACCCACAAGTGGGTGGCTACACCTTC. Amino acid sequence: CASSDPQVGGYTF.

This clone was observed a single time. The rearrangement links TRBV18 to TRBJ1-2; D not resolved. This CDR3 contains 15 residues. Germline V gene sequence: CDR1 KGHSH, CDR2 LQKENI. Trimming shortened V by 2 bases and J by 4 bases, and 14 bases separated the two germline ends. DNA of the CDR3: TGTGCCAGCTCACCAGAGTCTTCTCTATCCTATGGCTACACCTTC. This translates into CASSPESSLSYGYTF. Supplemented by reference TRBV18 and TRBJ1-2, the full variable domain reads NAGVMQNPRHLVRRRGQEARLRCSPMKGHSHVYWYRQLPEEGLKFMVYLQKENIIDESGMPKERFSAEFPKEGPSILRIQQVVRGDSAAYFCASSPESSLSYGYTFGSGTRLTVV.

V usage is TRBV9 and J usage is TRBJ2-1; D may be TRBD2 (5 bases). The germline V gene encodes CDR1 SGDLS and CDR2 YYNGEE. Trimming shortened V by 1 base and J by 0 bases, and 8 bases separated the two germline ends. The CDR3 contains 15 residues. As DNA, the CDR3 is TGTGCCAGCAGCGTAAGCGGTTACTCCTACAATGAGCAGTTCTTC. It specifies CASSVSGYSYNEQFF.

This chain uses TRBV5-6 with TRBJ2-6; TRBD1 agrees at 7 bases. The CDR3 contains 17 residues. Germline V gene lookup returns CDR1 SGHDT and CDR2 YYEEEE. Unmatched junction bases numbered 6, after V lost 3 bases and J lost 0 bases. CDR3 residues: CASSSGTAPSGANVLTF. CDR3 bases: TGTGCCAGCAGCTCCGGGACAGCCCCCTCTGGGGCCAACGTCCTGACTTTC.

The chain is built from TRBV5-1 and TRBJ1-4; 8 bases line up with TRBD1. The ends lost 4 bases at V and 0 bases at J; junction bases unmatched: 8. CDR1 is SGHRS and CDR2 is YFSETQ in the germline V gene. The CDR3 consists of 17 residues. The CDR3 DNA reads TGCGCCAGCAGCCCGGGGGACAGGCCCTCAACTAATGAAAAACTGTTTTTT. Residues: CASSPGDRPSTNEKLFF.

The sample holds one count of this clone. The CDR3 reads CASSREGATNEKLFF. The CDR3 DNA follows: TGTGCCAGCAGTCGAGAGGGTGCAACTAATGAAAAACTGTTTTTT. The chain combines TRBV2 with TRBJ1-4; no clear D gene. In germline, CDR1 is SNHLY, CDR2 FYNNEI. The V end lost 5 bases, the J end lost 0 bases, and 10 bases lay between the germline ends. The CDR3 has 15 amino acids. The full variable domain, in which reference TRBV2 and TRBJ1-4 provide the parts outside the CDR3, is EPEVTQTPSHQVTQMGQEVILRCVPISNHLYFYWYRQILGQKVEFLVSFYNNEISEKSEIFDDQFSVERPDGSNFTLKIRSTKLEDSAMYFCASSREGATNEKLFFGSGTQLSVL.

The CDR3: CASSPGHSTMTQYF. In nucleotides, the CDR3 is TGTGCCAGCAGCCCCGGACACTCAACCATGACCCAGTACTTC. The chain employs TRBV7-2 and TRBJ2-5; the D gene is possibly TRBD1 (5 bases). V lost 5 bases, J lost 7 bases, and 17 bases lay in between. This CDR3 is 14 amino acids long. Per the germline V gene, CDR1 is SGHTA and CDR2 is FQGNSA.

CDR3: CAWSVTAYNSPLHF. The CDR3 DNA reads TGTGCCTGGAGTGTAACAGCCTATAATTCACCCCTCCACTTT. The genes are TRBV30 and TRBJ1-6, with D unclear. The germline V gene has CDR1 GTSNPN and CDR2 SVGIG (reference sequence). This CDR3 spans 14 amino acids. Trimming removed 0 bases at V and 2 bases at J, with 5 bases between.

This clone is a singleton in its sample. The V and J genes are TRBV6-1 and TRBJ1-6, with 7 nucleotides matching TRBD1. CDR1 is MNHNS and CDR2 is SASEGT in the germline V gene. The CDR3 is 17 amino acids. Unmatched junction bases numbered 14, after V lost 2 bases and J lost 10 bases. The CDR3 reads CASSERGQYLTGSPLHF. The CDR3 DNA reads as TGTGCCAGCAGTGAAAGGGGACAGTACCTAACTGGGTCACCCCTCCACTTT.

This chain joins TRBV9 and TRBJ1-5; tentative D call: TRBD1 (5 bases). Trimming shortened V by 4 bases and J by 2 bases, and 13 bases separated the two germline ends. The CDR3 totals 15 residues. CDR1 and CDR2 from the germline V gene are SGDLS and YYNGEE. CDR3 protein: CASSSGPGGNQPQHF. CDR3 in DNA: TGTGCCAGCAGCTCCGGGCCGGGGGGCAATCAGCCCCAGCATTTT.

The J gene is TRBJ2-1, the V gene TRBV9; D may be TRBD2 (5 bases). Trimming cost V 0 bases and J 10 bases, with 8 bases left between them. Germline values: CDR1 SGDLS, CDR2 YYNGEE. This CDR3 has 12 amino acids. CDR3 residues: CASSVVAGEQFF. As DNA, the CDR3 is TGTGCCAGCAGCGTAGTGGCGGGCGAGCAGTTCTTC.

V gene TRBV6-5 combines with J gene TRBJ2-7, with D perhaps TRBD1 or TRBD2 (5 bases each). Trimming left V 0 bases short and J 6 bases short, with 9 bases between. The CDR3 totals 13 residues. In germline, CDR1 is MNHEY, CDR2 SVGAGI. In DNA form, the CDR3 reads TGTGCCAGCAGTTACTCTTCGGGACGCGAGCAGTACGTC. It specifies CASSYSSGREQYV.

This sequence joins TRBV5-6 and TRBJ2-3; TRBD1 matches at 9 bases. J gave up 5 bases and V 3 bases, and 7 bases lay outside the gene matches. Germline V gene lookup returns CDR1 SGHDT and CDR2 YYEEEE. This CDR3 is 15 amino acids long. The CDR3: CASSSGTGFGDTQYF. CDR3 nucleotides: TGTGCCAGCAGCTCCGGGACAGGGTTCGGAGATACGCAGTATTTT.

The rearrangement links TRBV11-2 to TRBJ2-5; 7 nucleotides agree with TRBD1. Trimming cost V 4 bases and J 1 base; bases outside gene matches: 9. CDR3 size: 16 residues. Germline values: CDR1 SGHAT, CDR2 FQNNGV. This chain's CDR3 is CASSSRQGKLQETQYF. The CDR3, as DNA: TGTGCCAGCAGCTCAAGACAGGGAAAGCTCCAAGAGACCCAGTACTTC.